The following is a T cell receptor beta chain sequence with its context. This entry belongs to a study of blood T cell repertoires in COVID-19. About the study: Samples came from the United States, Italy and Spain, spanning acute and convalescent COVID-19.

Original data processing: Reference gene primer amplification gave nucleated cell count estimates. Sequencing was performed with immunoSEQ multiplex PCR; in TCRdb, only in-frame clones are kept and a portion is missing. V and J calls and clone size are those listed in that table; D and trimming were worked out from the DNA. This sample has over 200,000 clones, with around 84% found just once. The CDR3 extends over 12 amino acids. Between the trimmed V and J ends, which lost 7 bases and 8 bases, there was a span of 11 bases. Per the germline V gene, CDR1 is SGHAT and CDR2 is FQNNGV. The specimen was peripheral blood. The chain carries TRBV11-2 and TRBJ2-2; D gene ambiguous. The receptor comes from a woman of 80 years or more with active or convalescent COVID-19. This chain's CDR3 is CASTQSTGELFF. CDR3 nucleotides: TGTGCCAGCACCCAATCGACTGGGGAGCTGTTTTTT.